A selection of T cell receptor beta chains follows, all from one sample in a study of blood T cell repertoires in COVID-19. Clones were read by immunoSEQ multiplex PCR, and TCRdb kept only the in-frame ones, dropping some. The data show approximately 190,000 clones, approximately 85% seen once. What was sequenced was peripheral blood. These receptors were taken from a woman aged 65 to 85 with active or convalescent COVID-19. CDR3s include the opening cysteine and the closing phenylalanine or tryptophan. Each record gives: J gene, D gene, V gene, CDR3 DNA, CDR3 protein. A D gene is named only where the DNA matches it firmly.

j_gene: TRBJ1-5; d_gene: TRBD1; v_gene: TRBV6-1; CDR3nt: TGTGCCAGCAGTGAGGTTCGGACAGGGAGTCAGCCCCAGCATTTT; CDR3aa: CASSEVRTGSQPQHF
j_gene: TRBJ1-2; d_gene: -; v_gene: TRBV19; CDR3nt: TGTGCCAGTAGTATGAGGGTCTCCCTCTATGGCTACACCTTC; CDR3aa: CASSMRVSLYGYTF
j_gene: TRBJ2-2; d_gene: -; v_gene: TRBV5-1; CDR3nt: TGCGCCAGCAGCCCTAGGGCCGGGGACACCGGGGAGCTGTTTTTT; CDR3aa: CASSPRAGDTGELFF
j_gene: TRBJ2-3; d_gene: -; v_gene: TRBV7-2; CDR3nt: TGTGCCAGCAGCACGGGACTTGAGACAGATACGCAGTATTTT; CDR3aa: CASSTGLETDTQYF
j_gene: TRBJ2-5; d_gene: TRBD1; v_gene: TRBV14; CDR3nt: TGTGCCAGCAGCCAATGGAGGGCAGGGGGCGCGGAGACCCAGTACTTC; CDR3aa: CASSQWRAGGAETQYF
j_gene: TRBJ2-6; d_gene: -; v_gene: TRBV6-5; CDR3nt: TGTGCCAGCAAGCCGACTTCTGGGGCCAACGTCCTGACTTTC; CDR3aa: CASKPTSGANVLTF
j_gene: TRBJ2-5; d_gene: TRBD2; v_gene: TRBV18; CDR3nt: TGTGCCAGCTCACCAGGGACTAAAGAGACCCAGTACTTC; CDR3aa: CASSPGTKETQYF
j_gene: TRBJ2-7; d_gene: TRBD2; v_gene: TRBV18; CDR3nt: TGTGCCAGCTCACCAGCGGGAGGCGTCGAGCAGTACTTC; CDR3aa: CASSPAGGVEQYF
j_gene: TRBJ2-5; d_gene: -; v_gene: TRBV4-1; CDR3nt: TGCGCCAGCAGCCAAGGACCGCCGAGGCCAAGGGAGACCCAGTACTTC; CDR3aa: CASSQGPPRPRETQYF
j_gene: TRBJ2-3; d_gene: TRBD1; v_gene: TRBV6-2/TRBV6-3; CDR3nt: TGTGCCAGCAGTTCGGACAGGTTGCAGGGAGATACGCAGTATTTT; CDR3aa: CASSSDRLQGDTQYF
j_gene: TRBJ1-4; d_gene: TRBD1; v_gene: TRBV6-5; CDR3nt: TGTGCCACCACAGGGGTTACTAATGAAAAACTGTTTTTT; CDR3aa: CATTGVTNEKLFF
j_gene: TRBJ2-6; d_gene: TRBD1; v_gene: TRBV7-6; CDR3nt: TGTGCCAGCAGCTTGCCCCGGGACAGGGTCTCTGGGGCCAACGTCCTGACTTTC; CDR3aa: CASSLPRDRVSGANVLTF
j_gene: TRBJ1-1; d_gene: -; v_gene: TRBV5-5; CDR3nt: TGTGCCAGCAGCTTGCGCGGGGGAGTAGGGGCCATGAACACTGAAGCTTTCTTT; CDR3aa: CASSLRGGVGAMNTEAFF